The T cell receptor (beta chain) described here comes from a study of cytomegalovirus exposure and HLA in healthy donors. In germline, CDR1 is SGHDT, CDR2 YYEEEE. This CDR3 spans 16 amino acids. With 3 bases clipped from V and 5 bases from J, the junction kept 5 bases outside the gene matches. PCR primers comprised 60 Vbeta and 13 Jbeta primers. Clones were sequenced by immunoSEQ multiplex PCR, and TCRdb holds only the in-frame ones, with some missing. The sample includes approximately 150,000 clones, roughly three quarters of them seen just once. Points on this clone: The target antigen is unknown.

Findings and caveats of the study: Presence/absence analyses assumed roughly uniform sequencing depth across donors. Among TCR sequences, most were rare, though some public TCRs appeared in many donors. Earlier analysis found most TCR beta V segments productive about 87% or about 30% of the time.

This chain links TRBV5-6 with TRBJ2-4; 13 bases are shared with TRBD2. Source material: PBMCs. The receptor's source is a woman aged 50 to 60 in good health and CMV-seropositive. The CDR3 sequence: CASSSRLAGGENIQYF. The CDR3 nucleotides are TGTGCCAGCAGCTCCCGACTAGCGGGGGGAGAAAACATTCAGTACTTC.